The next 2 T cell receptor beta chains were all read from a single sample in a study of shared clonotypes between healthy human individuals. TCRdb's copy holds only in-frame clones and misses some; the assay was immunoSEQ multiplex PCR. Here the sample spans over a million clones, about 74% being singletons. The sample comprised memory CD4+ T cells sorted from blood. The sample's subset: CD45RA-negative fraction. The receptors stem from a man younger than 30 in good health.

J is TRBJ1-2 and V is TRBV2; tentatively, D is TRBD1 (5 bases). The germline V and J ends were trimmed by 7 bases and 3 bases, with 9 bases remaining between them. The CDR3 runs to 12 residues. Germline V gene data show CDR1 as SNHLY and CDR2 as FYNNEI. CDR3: CASMQGYYGYTF. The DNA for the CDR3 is TGTGCCAGCATGCAGGGTTACTATGGCTACACCTTC.

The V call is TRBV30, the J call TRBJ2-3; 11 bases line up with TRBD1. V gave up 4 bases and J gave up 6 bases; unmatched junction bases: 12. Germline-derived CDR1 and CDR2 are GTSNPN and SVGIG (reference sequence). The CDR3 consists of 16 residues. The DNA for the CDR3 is TGTGCCTGGAAGGGACAGGGGGTGTCCCTGCAGGATACGCAGTATTTT. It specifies CAWKGQGVSLQDTQYF.